The rows below give T cell receptor beta chains drawn from one sample of a study of CD8 T cells in acute hepatitis C reinfection. TCRdb keeps only in-frame clones here, not all; method: immunoSEQ multiplex PCR. There are about 38,000 clones in the sample; approximately 83% occur only once, and 11% lies in the top ten. Sequencing was done on a sample of naive CD8+ T cells from PBMCs. These TCRs come from a young woman who spontaneously cleared hepatitis C infection. CDR3s include the opening cysteine and the closing phenylalanine or tryptophan. Each record gives: CDR3 protein, J gene, V gene.

CDR3 protein: CASGGSRHNEQFF; J gene: TRBJ2-1; V gene: TRBV9
CDR3 protein: CASSQDRGLTGEQFF; J gene: TRBJ2-1; V gene: TRBV4-1
CDR3 protein: CASNRYNEQFF; J gene: TRBJ2-1; V gene: TRBV19
CDR3 protein: CSVGQNTEAFF; J gene: TRBJ1-1; V gene: TRBV29-1
CDR3 protein: CASSTGYEQYF; J gene: TRBJ2-7; V gene: TRBV5-4
CDR3 protein: CASSSSGNQPQHF; J gene: TRBJ1-5; V gene: TRBV21-1
CDR3 protein: CASSLDPSSYNEQFF; J gene: TRBJ2-1; V gene: TRBV11-3
CDR3 protein: CASPGGTGPGEQYF; J gene: TRBJ2-7; V gene: TRBV2
CDR3 protein: CASPQEGVDGQYF; J gene: TRBJ2-7; V gene: TRBV6-5
CDR3 protein: CASSVGGSYNEQFF; J gene: TRBJ2-1; V gene: TRBV9
CDR3 protein: CASSLGFGDTSYEQYF; J gene: TRBJ2-7; V gene: TRBV7-9
CDR3 protein: CASSSLASLTGDEQFF; J gene: TRBJ2-1; V gene: TRBV7-9
CDR3 protein: CASSYPRTGNHTEAFF; J gene: TRBJ1-1; V gene: TRBV6-6
CDR3 protein: CASSGLVEETQYF; J gene: TRBJ2-5; V gene: TRBV2
CDR3 protein: CASSRAKYSYNEQFF; J gene: TRBJ2-1; V gene: TRBV19
CDR3 protein: CASSGPTYEQYF; J gene: TRBJ2-7; V gene: TRBV10-1
CDR3 protein: CVRSLASRTRAEKSDTQYF; J gene: TRBJ2-3; V gene: TRBV7-5
CDR3 protein: CASSFGTVFDEAFF; J gene: TRBJ1-1; V gene: TRBV7-9
CDR3 protein: CASSLAGPFTGELFF; J gene: TRBJ2-2; V gene: TRBV11-2
CDR3 protein: CASSPGSYEQYF; J gene: TRBJ2-7; V gene: TRBV6-5
CDR3 protein: CASSSLQRYEQYF; J gene: TRBJ2-7; V gene: TRBV6-6
CDR3 protein: CSVDYTGELFF; J gene: TRBJ2-2; V gene: TRBV29-1
CDR3 protein: CASSLTGAEGYTF; J gene: TRBJ1-2; V gene: TRBV7-3
CDR3 protein: CASSLVPGSNQPQHF; J gene: TRBJ1-5; V gene: TRBV6-1
CDR3 protein: CASSLGTEGPGVETQYF; J gene: TRBJ2-5; V gene: TRBV5-1
CDR3 protein: CASRTSDRETQYF; J gene: TRBJ2-5; V gene: TRBV25-1
CDR3 protein: CASSTGQGTSTGELFF; J gene: TRBJ2-2; V gene: TRBV19
CDR3 protein: CASSLEGFGNQPQHF; J gene: TRBJ1-5; V gene: TRBV7-9
CDR3 protein: CAIQDRYEQYF; J gene: TRBJ2-7; V gene: TRBV10-3
CDR3 protein: CASSFKGYPSEQFF; J gene: TRBJ2-1; V gene: TRBV27
CDR3 protein: CASSLQGFGINSYEQYF; J gene: TRBJ2-7; V gene: TRBV7-6
CDR3 protein: CASSSDSGAWGELFF; J gene: TRBJ2-2; V gene: TRBV10-1
CDR3 protein: CASSEWGLSTFF; J gene: TRBJ2-1; V gene: TRBV2
CDR3 protein: CASSPSASGSPRVAQYF; J gene: TRBJ2-5; V gene: TRBV9
CDR3 protein: CATSTGLAAYEQYF; J gene: TRBJ2-7; V gene: TRBV15
CDR3 protein: CASSQGGEQYF; J gene: TRBJ2-7; V gene: TRBV5-6
CDR3 protein: CASSLRPGLADNEQFF; J gene: TRBJ2-1; V gene: TRBV5-8
CDR3 protein: CASLEGGETQYF; J gene: TRBJ2-5; V gene: TRBV5-5
CDR3 protein: CASSPTGPTGEQFF; J gene: TRBJ2-1; V gene: TRBV7-3
CDR3 protein: CASSSSDVYEQYF; J gene: TRBJ2-7; V gene: TRBV4-1
CDR3 protein: CASSSVILAGKGTQYF; J gene: TRBJ2-5; V gene: TRBV7-9
CDR3 protein: CASSPWVGRAYEQYF; J gene: TRBJ2-7; V gene: TRBV6-5
CDR3 protein: CASSLDSHNQPQHF; J gene: TRBJ1-5; V gene: TRBV7-8